This T cell receptor (beta chain) was retrieved from a study of shared clonotypes between healthy human individuals. Sequenced by immunoSEQ multiplex PCR; TCRdb stores in-frame clones only, minus some. The sample shows over 800,000 clones, almost 95% of them seen only once. Naivety among CD8 cells was defined by CD45RO negativity and positive CCR7 selection, thereby excluding terminally differentiated effector memory CD45RA+ cells. The CDR3 covers 14 residues. Germline V lookup: CDR1 MGHRA, CDR2 YSYEKL. V was shortened by 4 bases and J by 1 base, with 9 bases between the two germline ends. The TCR originated in a man aged 30 to 39 in good health. Material for sequencing was naive CD8+ T cells sorted from blood. The chain joins TRBV4-1 to TRBJ2-3; D is uncertain. Here the CDR3 reads CASSPLTGTDTQYF. The CDR3 DNA follows: TGCGCCAGCAGCCCTCTGACTGGCACAGATACGCAGTATTTT.